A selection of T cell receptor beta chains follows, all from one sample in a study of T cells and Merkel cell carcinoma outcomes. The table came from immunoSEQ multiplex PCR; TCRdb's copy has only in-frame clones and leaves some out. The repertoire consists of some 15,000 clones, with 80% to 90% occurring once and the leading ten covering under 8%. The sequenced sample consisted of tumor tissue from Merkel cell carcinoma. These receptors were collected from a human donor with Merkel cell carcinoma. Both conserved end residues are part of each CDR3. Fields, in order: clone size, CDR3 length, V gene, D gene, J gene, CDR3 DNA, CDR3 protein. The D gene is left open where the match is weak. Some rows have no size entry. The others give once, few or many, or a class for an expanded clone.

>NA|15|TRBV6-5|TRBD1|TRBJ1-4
TGTGCCAGCAGTTCTGGACAGGGATCTAATGAAAAACTGTTTTTT
CASSSGQGSNEKLFF
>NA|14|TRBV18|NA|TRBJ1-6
TGTGCCAGCTCACCGGAGGGCAATAATTCACCCCTCCACTTT
CASSPEGNNSPLHF
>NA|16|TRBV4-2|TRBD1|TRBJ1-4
TGTGCCAGCAGCCAACAAGGGGACAGGGGGGATGAAAAACTGTTTTTT
CASSQQGDRGDEKLFF
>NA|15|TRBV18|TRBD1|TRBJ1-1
TGTGCCAGCTCACCACCGACAGGGACGCACACTGAAGCTTTCTTT
CASSPPTGTHTEAFF
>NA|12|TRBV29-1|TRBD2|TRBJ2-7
TGCAGCGTTTCTAGCGGGAGTGATGAGCAGTACTTC
CSVSSGSDEQYF
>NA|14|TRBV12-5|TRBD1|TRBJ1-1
TGTGCTAGTGGCGGACAGGGAGGGAACACTGAAGCTTTCTTT
CASGGQGGNTEAFF
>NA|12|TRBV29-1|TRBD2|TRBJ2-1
TGCAGCTCGGATAGCGGGAGTTTTGAGCAGTTCTTC
CSSDSGSFEQFF
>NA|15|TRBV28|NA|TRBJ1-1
TGTGCCAGCAGTTTATTCACAGGGAGGGGCACTGAAGCTTTCTTT
CASSLFTGRGTEAFF
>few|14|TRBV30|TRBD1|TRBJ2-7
TGTGCCTGGAGTGTTGCTGGGACAGGGCTGGAGCAGTACTTC
CAWSVAGTGLEQYF
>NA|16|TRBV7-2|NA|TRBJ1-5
TGTGCCAGCAGCTCCCTGGGGGAGTGGGGCAATCAGCCCCAGCATTTT
CASSSLGEWGNQPQHF
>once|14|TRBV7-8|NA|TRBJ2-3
TGTGCCAGCACCCCCCTGGGATCCACAGATACGCAGTATTTT
CASTPLGSTDTQYF
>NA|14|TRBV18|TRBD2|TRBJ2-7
TGTGCCAGCTCACAAACGGGGACTAGTTTAGAGCAGTACTTC
CASSQTGTSLEQYF
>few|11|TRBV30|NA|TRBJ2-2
TGTGCCTGGAGTGGGACCGGGGAGCTGTTTTTT
CAWSGTGELFF
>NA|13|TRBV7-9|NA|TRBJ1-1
TGTGCCAGCAGCCAAGATTTACCCACTGAAGCTTTCTTT
CASSQDLPTEAFF
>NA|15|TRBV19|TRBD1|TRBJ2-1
TGTGCCAATAGTCCTGGGACAGTCTCCTACAATGAGCAGTTCTTC
CANSPGTVSYNEQFF
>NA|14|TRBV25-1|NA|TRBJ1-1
TGTGCCAGCAGTGAACAGGTTGGGGAGACTGAAGCTTTCTTT
CASSEQVGETEAFF
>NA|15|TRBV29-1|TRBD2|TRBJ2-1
TGCAGCGCTTCGGGGACTAGCGGGGACTTGGCGGAGCAGTTCTTC
CSASGTSGDLAEQFF
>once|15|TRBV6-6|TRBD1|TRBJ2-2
TGTGCCAGCAGTCAACATACAGGGGAATCCGGGGAGCTGTTTTTT
CASSQHTGESGELFF